The 20 T cell receptor beta chains reported below all come from one sample, sequenced in a study of blood T cell repertoires in COVID-19. Generated by immunoSEQ multiplex PCR, the TCRdb table keeps only in-frame clones and is missing some. The sample records hundreds of thousands of clones, approximately 81% being singletons. Sequences were obtained from peripheral blood. The receptor set was obtained from a man aged 35-49 years with acute or convalescent COVID-19.

V and J are TRBV9 and TRBJ2-3, with 9 bases that match TRBD2. The CDR3 is 16 amino acids. Unmatched junction bases numbered 10, after V lost 4 bases and J lost 4 bases. Germline V CDR1 and CDR2: SGDLS, YYNGEE. CDR3 sequence (DNA): TGTGCCAGCAGCCCCAGGGGAGCGGGGGGAGCAGATACGCAGTATTTT. The encoded protein is CASSPRGAGGADTQYF.

The chain is built from TRBV9 and TRBJ1-3, with TRBD1 matching over 8 bases. The CDR3 spans 15 residues. CDR1 and CDR2 from the germline V gene are SGDLS and YYNGEE. After removal of 0 bases from V and 8 bases from J, the junction contained 7 bases not matched to a gene. The CDR3 sequence is CASSVAGQGWDTIYF. The CDR3 bases are TGTGCCAGCAGCGTAGCTGGACAGGGATGGGACACCATATATTTT.

This sequence joins TRBV5-1 and TRBJ2-2; 7 nucleotides match TRBD1. The CDR3 contains 15 residues. J was trimmed by 1 base and V by 4 bases; bases with no gene match: 4. Germline V gives CDR1 SGHRS, CDR2 YFSETQ. The CDR3 DNA reads TGCGCCAGCAGCCTTAGGACAGGGAACACCGGGGAGCTGTTTTTT. Its protein is CASSLRTGNTGELFF.

This clone was seen just once. The V gene is TRBV2, the J gene TRBJ2-7; 8 bases match TRBD1. The CDR3 is 14 amino acids. Germline-derived CDR1 and CDR2 are SNHLY and FYNNEI. Unmatched junction bases numbered 9, after V lost 6 bases and J lost 5 bases. The DNA for the CDR3 is TGTGCCAGCAGCCAAGACAGGGGAGCCAACGAGCAGTACTTC. Translated: CASSQDRGANEQYF.

The chain employs TRBV4-2 and TRBJ2-1; 7 bases match TRBD2. Looked up from germline, CDR1 is LGHNA and CDR2 is YNFKEQ. The V gene end was trimmed by 4 bases and the J gene end by 2 bases; junction bases not matched to a gene: 8. The CDR3 runs to 16 residues. CDR3 protein: CASSPRRLAPYNEQFF. The DNA of the CDR3 is TGTGCCAGCAGCCCCCGCCGACTAGCCCCCTACAATGAGCAGTTCTTC.

This clone has only a few counts. The rearrangement joins TRBV28 to TRBJ2-3, with 10 bases fitting TRBD2. Per germline, CDR1 MDHEN and CDR2 SYDVKM. Trimming took 6 bases from V and 1 from J; bases not matched to a gene: 7. This CDR3 region has 16 residues. Here the CDR3 DNA reads TGTGCCAGCAGCTACTTAGCGGGGGGAGGCACAGATACGCAGTATTTT. It is translated as CASSYLAGGGTDTQYF.

The chain is built from TRBV5-4 and TRBJ2-7, with no clear D. The CDR3 contains 15 residues. V lost 4 bases, J lost 2 bases, and 16 bases lay in between. CDR1 is SGHNT, CDR2 YYREEE, per germline (reference sequence). In nucleotides, the CDR3 is TGTGCCAGCAGCCCGACGGTTCGAACTACCTACGAGCAGTACTTC. Amino acid sequence: CASSPTVRTTYEQYF.

This chain connects TRBV9 to TRBJ1-5; TRBD1 matches 9 bases. The CDR3 runs to 15 residues. J was trimmed by 0 bases and V by 3 bases; bases with no gene match: 1. The germline CDR1 and CDR2 sequences are SGDLS and YYNGEE. The CDR3 loop is CASSGTGDSNQPQHF. CDR3 sequence (DNA): TGTGCCAGCAGCGGGACAGGGGATAGCAATCAGCCCCAGCATTTT. The whole variable domain, filled in from reference TRBV9 and TRBJ1-5, reads DSGVTQTPKHLITATGQRVTLRCSPRSGDLSVYWYQQSLDQGLQFLIQYYNGEERAKGNILERFSAQQFPDLHSELNLSSLELGDSALYFCASSGTGDSNQPQHFGDGTRLSIL.

As DNA, the CDR3 is TGTGCCAGCAGTGGACCGACAGGGCTTCTTAATTCACCCCTCCACTTT. Protein product: CASSGPTGLLNSPLHF. V and J are TRBV6-1 and TRBJ1-6, with 7 bases aligning to TRBD1. Trimming cost V 4 bases and J 6 bases; bases outside gene matches: 9. The CDR3 is 16 amino acids. Germline V lookup: CDR1 MNHNS, CDR2 SASEGT.

The rearrangement links TRBV3-1 (or the pseudogene TRBV3-2) to TRBJ2-1, with 8 bases that match TRBD2. V was clipped by 7 bases and J by 3 bases; unmatched bases: 5. CDR3 length: 14 amino acids. CDR1 and CDR2 (germline): LGHDT, YNNKEL (reference sequence). CDR3 residues: CASTPGLGYNEQFF. The CDR3 DNA reads TGTGCCAGCACGCCGGGACTAGGCTACAATGAGCAGTTCTTC.

This clone has just a few counts. This chain connects TRBV3-1 (or the pseudogene TRBV3-2) to TRBJ2-7; D is perhaps TRBD1 (6 bases). From germline, CDR1 is LGHDT and CDR2 YNNKEL (reference sequence). This CDR3 has 14 amino acids. The V end lost 0 bases, the J end lost 8 bases, and 14 bases lay between the germline ends. The CDR3: CASSQEGGGRKQYF. The CDR3 DNA follows: TGTGCCAGCAGCCAAGAAGGTGGGGGCCGCAAGCAGTACTTC.

V gene TRBV5-1 combines with J gene TRBJ1-6; 7 bases line up with TRBD1. CDR1 is SGHRS, CDR2 YFSETQ, per germline. The CDR3 has 17 amino acids. V trimming: 0 bases; J trimming: 10 bases; junction bases outside the gene matches: 13. This CDR3 is CASSLGLVGDRQSPLHF. The CDR3 DNA follows: TGCGCCAGCAGCTTGGGTTTAGTGGGGGACAGACAATCACCCCTCCACTTT.

The chain employs TRBV24-1 and TRBJ2-3; tentatively, D is TRBD2 (5 bases). Trimming removed 3 bases from V and 0 bases from J, with 9 bases in between. The CDR3 is made up of 15 amino acids. CDR1 and CDR2 from the germline V gene are KGHDR and SFDVKD. CDR3 nucleotide sequence: TGTGCCACCAGTGATACGGGGAAGAGCACAGATACGCAGTATTTT. It encodes CATSDTGKSTDTQYF.

The count of this clone is one. Distinct nucleotide sequences in the sample also encode this CDR3. V is TRBV19 and J is TRBJ1-2, with 7 bases fitting TRBD1. V trimming: 4 bases; J trimming: 7 bases; junction bases outside the gene matches: 9. CDR1 and CDR2 from the germline V gene are LNHDA and SQIVND (reference sequence). The CDR3 extends over 14 amino acids. CDR3: CASSTRQGRGGYTF. The CDR3 DNA reads as TGTGCCAGTAGTACCCGACAGGGCCGTGGTGGCTACACCTTC.

This clone has just one count. This chain connects TRBV24-1 to TRBJ2-5; D possibly corresponds to TRBD2 (6 bases). Germline CDR1 is KGHDR and CDR2 is SFDVKD. Trimming took 6 bases from V and 1 from J, leaving 11 bases between them. This CDR3 has 14 amino acids. The CDR3 sequence is CATSQAGSQETQYF. In nucleotides, the CDR3 is TGTGCCACCAGTCAGGCGGGGAGCCAAGAGACCCAGTACTTC.

This clone was seen a single time. The chain uses TRBV11-2 and TRBJ2-5; 8 bases match TRBD2. V shed 1 base, J shed 0 bases, and the junction held 4 bases outside the gene matches. The CDR3 contains 16 residues. CDR1 is SGHAT, CDR2 FQNNGV, per germline. The CDR3 coding sequence is TGTGCCAGCAGCTTAGTCGGGCGGGGGGACCAAGAGACCCAGTACTTC. This sequence encodes CASSLVGRGDQETQYF. Together with reference TRBV11-2 and TRBJ2-5, the CDR3 gives the full variable domain: EAGVAQSPRYKIIEKRQSVAFWCNPISGHATLYWYQQILGQGPKLLIQFQNNGVVDDSQLPKDRFSAERLKGVDSTLKIQPAKLEDSAVYLCASSLVGRGDQETQYFGPGTRLLVL.

This clone appeared once. The rearrangement uses TRBV7-2 and TRBJ1-5; D not resolved. CDR1 is SGHTA, CDR2 FQGNSA, per germline. V lost 7 bases and J lost 5, with 12 bases in between. The CDR3 extends over 13 amino acids. Here the CDR3 reads CASNDRGYQPQHF. The CDR3 region has the DNA TGTGCCAGCAATGATCGGGGATATCAGCCCCAGCATTTT.

As DNA, the CDR3 is TGTGCCAGCTGGACAGGAATGAACACTGAAGCTTTCTTT. Translating gives CASWTGMNTEAFF. The chain carries TRBV6-5 and TRBJ1-1, with TRBD1 matching 7 bases. The CDR3 loop spans 13 amino acids. V was pared by 8 bases and J by 0 bases, with 3 bases of the junction left unmatched. Germline values: CDR1 MNHEY, CDR2 SVGAGI.

This clone was detected only a few times. The genes are TRBV7-8 and TRBJ2-3, with TRBD2 identical over 12 bases. The germline V gene encodes CDR1 SGHVS and CDR2 FQNEAQ. The length of the CDR3 is 17 residues. Trimming removed 5 bases from V and 0 bases from J; junction bases left unmatched: 6. CDR3 coding DNA: TGTGCCAGCAGCACCCTAGCGGGGGGGTCTAGCACAGATACGCAGTATTTT. Translation gives CASSTLAGGSSTDTQYF. The entire variable domain, with the rest obtained from reference TRBV7-8 and TRBJ2-3, is as follows: GAGVSQSPRYKVAKRGQDVALRCDPISGHVSLFWYQQALGQGPEFLTYFQNEAQLDKSGLPSDRFFAERPEGSVSTLKIQRTQQEDSAVYLCASSTLAGGSSTDTQYFGPGTRLTVL.

The chain links TRBV6-5 to TRBJ2-7, with D maybe TRBD1 (7 bases). The CDR3 loop spans 13 amino acids. CDR1 is MNHEY and CDR2 is SVGAGI in the germline V gene. V lost 8 bases and J 4 bases, leaving 15 bases between the germline ends. The CDR3 DNA sequence: TGTGCCAGCTGGAGGGGGCCCCGGTACGAGCAGTACTTC. Translation gives CASWRGPRYEQYF.